A selection of T cell receptor beta chains follows, all from one sample in a study of T-cell reconstitution after alpha-beta-depleted transplantation in children. TCRdb analysed the PCR reads with MiXCR anew, one entry per CDR3 protein. The table shows 400,000 to 500,000 distinct CDR3 sequences, with about a tenth occurring only once. This specimen consisted of PBMCs from the stem cell graft donor, obtained from the stem cell graft. The source is a human donor who donated a stem cell graft to a child with acute myeloid leukemia. CDR3s include the opening cysteine and the closing phenylalanine or tryptophan.

j_call: TRBJ2-4
v_call: TRBV11-2
cdr3_aa: CASSPLAVAKNIQYF

j_call: TRBJ2-5
v_call: TRBV5-1
cdr3_aa: CASSPGTGQETQYF

j_call: TRBJ2-3
v_call: TRBV5-1
cdr3_aa: CASSRMQGYTDTQYF

j_call: TRBJ1-2
v_call: TRBV5-1
cdr3_aa: CASSLEGSGYTF

j_call: TRBJ1-1
v_call: TRBV6-5
cdr3_aa: CASSYAGAGTEAFF

j_call: TRBJ1-2
v_call: TRBV5-5
cdr3_aa: CASSRTGGADGYTF

j_call: TRBJ2-3
v_call: TRBV5-1
cdr3_aa: CASSLAPSGGTDTQYF

j_call: TRBJ1-1
v_call: TRBV10-3
cdr3_aa: CAISEGRVGTTEAFF

j_call: TRBJ2-3
v_call: TRBV7-3
cdr3_aa: CASSPWTGRTDTQYF

j_call: TRBJ1-5
v_call: TRBV3-1
cdr3_aa: CASSQSFDRERSNQPQHF

j_call: TRBJ1-2
v_call: TRBV6-5
cdr3_aa: CASSYYAGQGYGYTF

j_call: TRBJ2-1
v_call: TRBV20-1
cdr3_aa: CSANPAGTSMVF

j_call: TRBJ1-1
v_call: TRBV9
cdr3_aa: CASSVVTETTEAFF

j_call: TRBJ2-7
v_call: TRBV6-1
cdr3_aa: CASSRPTSRTTYEQYF

j_call: TRBJ1-5
v_call: TRBV18
cdr3_aa: CASSPGPGPYSNQPQHF

j_call: TRBJ2-3
v_call: TRBV5-1
cdr3_aa: CASSEDYITDTQYF

j_call: TRBJ2-3
v_call: TRBV6-5
cdr3_aa: CASSSRLLTDTQYF

j_call: TRBJ1-1
v_call: TRBV5-1
cdr3_aa: CASSLALEGFSTKNTEAFF

j_call: TRBJ1-6
v_call: TRBV20-1
cdr3_aa: CSARDSAAGDSPLHF

j_call: TRBJ2-5
v_call: TRBV5-6
cdr3_aa: CASSETSGWYQETQYF

j_call: TRBJ1-3
v_call: TRBV9
cdr3_aa: CASSVGPAEVGNTIYF

j_call: TRBJ2-1
v_call: TRBV7-2
cdr3_aa: CATTPDHYNEQFF

j_call: TRBJ2-1
v_call: TRBV18
cdr3_aa: CASSPQEGGGTNNEQFF

j_call: TRBJ2-1
v_call: TRBV4-1
cdr3_aa: CASSQDPGSYNEQFF

j_call: TRBJ2-1
v_call: TRBV7-2
cdr3_aa: CASSLGAGVHNEQFF

j_call: TRBJ2-3
v_call: TRBV10-2
cdr3_aa: CASSETPAGADTQYF

j_call: TRBJ2-1
v_call: TRBV5-4
cdr3_aa: CASSLDYGTSGRGEQFF

j_call: TRBJ2-2
v_call: TRBV6-1
cdr3_aa: CASSNLMHAGELFF

j_call: TRBJ1-1
v_call: TRBV5-1
cdr3_aa: CASSLLSGTGMNTEAFF

j_call: TRBJ2-7
v_call: TRBV25-1
cdr3_aa: CASSENGEAPVAGYEQYF

j_call: TRBJ2-1
v_call: TRBV5-1
cdr3_aa: CASSLRQMGYNEQFF

j_call: TRBJ1-5
v_call: TRBV4-1
cdr3_aa: CASSQVGSNQPQHF